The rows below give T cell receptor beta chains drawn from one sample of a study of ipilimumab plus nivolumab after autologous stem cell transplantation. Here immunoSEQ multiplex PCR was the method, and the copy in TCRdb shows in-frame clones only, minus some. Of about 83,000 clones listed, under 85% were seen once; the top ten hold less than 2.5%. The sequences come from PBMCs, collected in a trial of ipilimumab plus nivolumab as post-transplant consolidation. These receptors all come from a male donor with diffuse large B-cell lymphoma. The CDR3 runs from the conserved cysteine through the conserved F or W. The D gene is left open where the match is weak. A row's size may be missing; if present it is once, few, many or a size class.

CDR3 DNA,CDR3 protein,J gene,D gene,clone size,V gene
TGTGCCAGCAGCCAAGGGCCAACGTCCCAAGAGACCCAGTACTTC,CASSQGPTSQETQYF,TRBJ2-5,.,.,TRBV7-8
TGTGCCAGCTCACCCCAGACAGGGAAAAACCATTCACCCCTCCACTTT,CASSPQTGKNHSPLHF,TRBJ1-6,TRBD1,.,TRBV18
TGTGCCAGCAGCCTAAGACCGACGGGACGTTTCGAGCAGTACTTC,CASSLRPTGRFEQYF,TRBJ2-7,.,.,TRBV11-2
TGCGCCAGCAGCTTGGACGGCTTCGCGTCGGGCGAGCAGTACTTC,CASSLDGFASGEQYF,TRBJ2-7,.,.,TRBV5-1
TGTGCCAGCAGCTTATCAGGGGGCGGCACTGAAGCTTTCTTT,CASSLSGGGTEAFF,TRBJ1-1,TRBD1,.,TRBV7-2
TGTGCCAGCAGCTCCGTTGGGGGCAGACGGGGAGAGACCCAGTACTTC,CASSSVGGRRGETQYF,TRBJ2-5,.,.,TRBV7-9
TGTGCCAGCAGCTTAGGAGGGACTAGTCTCCAAGAGACCCAGTACTTC,CASSLGGTSLQETQYF,TRBJ2-5,TRBD2,.,TRBV7-6
TGTGCCAGCTCACCGCAGTCACAGAACAATGAGCAGTTCTTC,CASSPQSQNNEQFF,TRBJ2-1,.,.,TRBV18
TGTGCCAGCAGCTTGGCGGTGTCTGAAGCTTTCTTT,CASSLAVSEAFF,TRBJ1-1,.,few,TRBV5-6
TGTGCCAGCTCCGCGGGGGGACTTTACAATGAGCAGTTCTTC,CASSAGGLYNEQFF,TRBJ2-1,TRBD2,.,TRBV5-8
TGTGCCAGCAGAGCCCGTGAGGGGGCGGGGGCTGAAGCTTTCTTT,CASRAREGAGAEAFF,TRBJ1-1,TRBD1,.,TRBV6-6
TGTGCCAGCAGCGGACTAGCGGGGGAGGGACAGCAGTACTTC,CASSGLAGEGQQYF,TRBJ2-7,TRBD2,.,TRBV9
TGTGCCATCAGTACAGGGGGGAACACTGAAGCTTTCTTT,CAISTGGNTEAFF,TRBJ1-1,TRBD1,.,TRBV10-3